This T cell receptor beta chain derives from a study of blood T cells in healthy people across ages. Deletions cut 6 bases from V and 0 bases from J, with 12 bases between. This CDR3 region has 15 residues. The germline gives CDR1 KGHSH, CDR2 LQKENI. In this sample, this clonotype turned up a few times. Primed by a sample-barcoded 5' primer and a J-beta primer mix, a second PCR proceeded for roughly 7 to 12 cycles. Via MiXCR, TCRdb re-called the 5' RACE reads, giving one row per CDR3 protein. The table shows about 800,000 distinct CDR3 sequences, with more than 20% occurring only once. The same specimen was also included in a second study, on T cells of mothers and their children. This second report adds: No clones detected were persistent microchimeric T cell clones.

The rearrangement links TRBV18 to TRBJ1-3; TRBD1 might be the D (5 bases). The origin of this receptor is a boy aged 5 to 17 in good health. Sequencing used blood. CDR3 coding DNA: TGTGCCAGCTCGGTGGGACTGAGCTCTGGAAACACCATATATTTT. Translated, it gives CASSVGLSSGNTIYF.